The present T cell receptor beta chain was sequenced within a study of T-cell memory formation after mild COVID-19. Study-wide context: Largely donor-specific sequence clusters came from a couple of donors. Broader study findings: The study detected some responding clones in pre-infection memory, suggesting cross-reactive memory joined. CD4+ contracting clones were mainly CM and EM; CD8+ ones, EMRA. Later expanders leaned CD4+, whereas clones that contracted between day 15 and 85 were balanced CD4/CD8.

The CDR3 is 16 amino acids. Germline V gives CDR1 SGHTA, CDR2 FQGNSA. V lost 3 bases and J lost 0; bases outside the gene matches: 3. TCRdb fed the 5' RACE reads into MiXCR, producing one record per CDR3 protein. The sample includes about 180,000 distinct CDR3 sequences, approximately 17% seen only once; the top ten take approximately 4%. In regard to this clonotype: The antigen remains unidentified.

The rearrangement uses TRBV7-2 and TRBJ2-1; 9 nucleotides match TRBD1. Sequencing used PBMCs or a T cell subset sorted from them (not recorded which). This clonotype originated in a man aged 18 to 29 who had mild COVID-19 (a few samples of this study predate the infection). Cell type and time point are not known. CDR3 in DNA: TGTGCCAGCAGCTTGTACAGGGGGCACTCCTACAATGAGCAGTTCTTC. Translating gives CASSLYRGHSYNEQFF.